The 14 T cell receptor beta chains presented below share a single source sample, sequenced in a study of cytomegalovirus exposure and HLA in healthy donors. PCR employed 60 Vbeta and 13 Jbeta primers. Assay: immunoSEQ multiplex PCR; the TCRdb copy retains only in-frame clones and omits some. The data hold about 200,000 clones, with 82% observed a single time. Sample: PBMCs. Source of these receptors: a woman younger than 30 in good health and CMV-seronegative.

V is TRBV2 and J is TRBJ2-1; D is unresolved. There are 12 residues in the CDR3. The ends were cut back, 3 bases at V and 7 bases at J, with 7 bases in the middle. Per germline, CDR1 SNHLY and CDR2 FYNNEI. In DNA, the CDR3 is TGTGCCAGCAGTGATGTCCGGAATGAGCAGTTCTTC. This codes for CASSDVRNEQFF. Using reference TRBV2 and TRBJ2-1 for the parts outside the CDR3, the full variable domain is EPEVTQTPSHQVTQMGQEVILRCVPISNHLYFYWYRQILGQKVEFLVSFYNNEISEKSEIFDDQFSVERPDGSNFTLKIRSTKLEDSAMYFCASSDVRNEQFFGPGTRLTVL.

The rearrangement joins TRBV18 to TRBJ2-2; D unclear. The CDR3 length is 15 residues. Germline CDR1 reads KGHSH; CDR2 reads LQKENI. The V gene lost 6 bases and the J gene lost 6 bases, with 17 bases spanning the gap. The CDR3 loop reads CASSPYAEKAGELFF. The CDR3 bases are TGTGCCAGCTCCCCGTACGCGGAGAAGGCCGGGGAGCTGTTTTTT.

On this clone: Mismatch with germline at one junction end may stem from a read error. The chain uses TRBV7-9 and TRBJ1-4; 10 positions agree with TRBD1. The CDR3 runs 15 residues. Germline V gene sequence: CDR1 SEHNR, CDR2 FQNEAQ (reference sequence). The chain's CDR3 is CSSSAGTGESEKLFF. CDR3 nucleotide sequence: TGTTCCAGCAGCGCCGGGACAGGGGAGAGTGAAAAACTGTTTTTT.

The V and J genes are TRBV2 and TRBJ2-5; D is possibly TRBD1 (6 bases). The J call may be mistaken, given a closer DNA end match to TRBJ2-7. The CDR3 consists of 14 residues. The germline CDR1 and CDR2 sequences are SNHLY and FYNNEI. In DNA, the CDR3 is TGTGCCAGCAGAGCCCAGGGGAGCTCCTACGAGCAGTACTTC. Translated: CASRAQGSSYEQYF.

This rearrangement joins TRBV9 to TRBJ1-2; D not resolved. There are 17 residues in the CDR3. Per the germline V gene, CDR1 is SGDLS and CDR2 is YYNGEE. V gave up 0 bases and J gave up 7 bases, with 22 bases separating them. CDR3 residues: CASSVGVEETFLFGYTF. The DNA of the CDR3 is TGTGCCAGCAGCGTAGGGGTCGAGGAAACCTTTCTCTTTGGCTACACCTTC.

The CDR3 DNA is TGTGCCAGCTCACCACTCGGCAGCCTGCGGGGTGGCAATCAGCCCCAGCATTTT. Amino acids: CASSPLGSLRGGNQPQHF. The V gene is TRBV18, the J gene TRBJ1-5; D unresolved. The CDR3 loop spans 18 amino acids. Germline V CDR1 and CDR2: KGHSH, LQKENI. Trimming took 1 base from V and 2 from J, leaving 18 bases between them.

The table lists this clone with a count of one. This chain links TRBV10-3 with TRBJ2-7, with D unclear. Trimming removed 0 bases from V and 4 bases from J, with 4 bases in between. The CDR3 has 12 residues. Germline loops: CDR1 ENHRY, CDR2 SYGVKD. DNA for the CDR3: TGTGCCATCAGTGAGTCGACTTACGAGCAGTACTTC. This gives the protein CAISESTYEQYF.

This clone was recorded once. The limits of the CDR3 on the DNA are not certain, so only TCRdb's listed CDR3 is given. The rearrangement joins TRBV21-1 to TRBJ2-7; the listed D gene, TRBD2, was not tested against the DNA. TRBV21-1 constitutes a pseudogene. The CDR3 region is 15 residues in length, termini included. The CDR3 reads CASSKVASGSTEQYV.

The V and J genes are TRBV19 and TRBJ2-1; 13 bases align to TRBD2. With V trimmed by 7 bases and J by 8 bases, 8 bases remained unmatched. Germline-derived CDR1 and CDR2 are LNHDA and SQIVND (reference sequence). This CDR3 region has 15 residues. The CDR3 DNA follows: TGTGCCAGTACCTCGACTAGCGGGAGGACCCATGAGCAGTTCTTC. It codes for CASTSTSGRTHEQFF.

CDR3 region: CASSLGGSNTEAFF. DNA of the CDR3: TGTGCCAGCAGTTTAGGCGGTTCGAACACTGAAGCTTTCTTT. The J gene is TRBJ1-1, the V gene TRBV28; D not resolved. Germline CDR1 is MDHEN and CDR2 is SYDVKM. The V end lost 2 bases, the J end lost 1 base, and 8 bases lay between the germline ends. The CDR3 length is 14 residues.

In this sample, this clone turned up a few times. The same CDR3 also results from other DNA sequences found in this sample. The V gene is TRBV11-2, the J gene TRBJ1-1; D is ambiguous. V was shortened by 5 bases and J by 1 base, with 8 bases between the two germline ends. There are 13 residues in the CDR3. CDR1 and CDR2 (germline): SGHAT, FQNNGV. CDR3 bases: TGTGCCAGCAGCCCATCGGGGAACACTGAAGCTTTCTTT. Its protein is CASSPSGNTEAFF.

The CDR3 DNA reads as TGTGCCTGGAGTACGGGGACAGGGCTCTCTCAAGAGACCCAGTACTTC. As protein: CAWSTGTGLSQETQYF. The chain carries TRBV30 and TRBJ2-5; TRBD1 matches at 9 bases. The CDR3 contains 16 residues. Germline V CDR1 and CDR2: GTSNPN, SVGIG (reference sequence). V lost 2 bases and J lost 2; bases outside the gene matches: 9.

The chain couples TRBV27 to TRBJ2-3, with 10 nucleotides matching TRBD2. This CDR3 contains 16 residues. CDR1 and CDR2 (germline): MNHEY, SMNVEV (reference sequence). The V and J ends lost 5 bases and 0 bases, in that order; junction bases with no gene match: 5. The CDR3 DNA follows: TGTGCCAGCAGTCCGGGACTAGCGTATAGCACAGATACGCAGTATTTT. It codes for CASSPGLAYSTDTQYF.

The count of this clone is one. The chain's CDR3 is CSVEAPGDEQFF. Here the CDR3 DNA reads TGCAGCGTTGAGGCCCCGGGGGATGAGCAGTTCTTC. The chain employs TRBV29-1 and TRBJ2-1; tentative D call: TRBD2 (6 bases). V was pared by 3 bases and J by 8 bases, with 11 bases between. The length of the CDR3 is 12 residues. Germline loops: CDR1 SQVTM, CDR2 ANQGSEA.